Shown below are 17 T cell receptor beta chains from a single sample sequenced in a study of blood T cells in healthy people across ages. Combining a sample-barcoded 5' primer with a J-beta primer mix, a second PCR ran for roughly 7 to 11 cycles. Using its own MiXCR run on the 5' RACE reads, TCRdb lists one record per CDR3 protein. The sample lists hundreds of thousands of distinct CDR3 sequences; around 62% were seen once. Sequencing was performed on blood. These receptors originate from a man aged 25-45 years in good health.

A word on this clonotype: The junction shows a germline mismatch at one end, possibly a read error. The J gene is TRBJ2-7, the V gene TRBV10-3; tentatively, D is TRBD2 (6 bases). Germline V gene sequence: CDR1 ENHRY, CDR2 SYGVKD. The CDR3 consists of 13 residues. CDR3 coding DNA: TGTGCCATCGGTGAGCGGGCGCTCTACGAGCAGTACTTC. Its protein is CAIGERALYEQYF.

The rearrangement links TRBV9 to TRBJ2-3; unclear D gene. This CDR3 comprises 15 residues. Germline CDR1 and CDR2: SGDLS and YYNGEE. V lost 0 bases, J lost 2 bases, and 10 bases lay in between. The CDR3 nucleotides are TGTGCCAGCAGCGTAGGTTCTAGACACACAGATACGCAGTATTTT. This gives the protein CASSVGSRHTDTQYF.

The V call is TRBV3-1, the J call TRBJ2-4; TRBD2 aligns across 9 bases. The assigned J gene may be wrong: the sequence end matches TRBJ2-7 better. CDR1 and CDR2 from the germline V gene are LGHDT and YNNKEL (reference sequence). There are 15 residues in the CDR3. The CDR3 protein is CASSPSGGPFYEQYF. CDR3 DNA: TGTGCCAGCAGCCCAAGCGGGGGGCCCTTCTACGAGCAGTACTTC.

The genes are TRBV6-5 and TRBJ2-1; 9 nucleotides agree with TRBD1. The CDR3 covers 15 residues. CDR1 is MNHEY, CDR2 SVGAGI, per germline. Germline trimming cut 5 bases from V and 4 bases from J; bases unmatched to any gene: 6. The CDR3, as DNA: TGTGCCAGCAGTACAGGGGGCGGTCGATACAATGAGCAGTTCTTC. Translated, it gives CASSTGGGRYNEQFF.

The chain has TRBV29-1 and TRBJ2-3; weak D call: TRBD1 (6 bases). Germline V gene lookup returns CDR1 SQVTM and CDR2 ANQGSEA. V lost 7 bases and J lost 0, with 17 bases in between. This CDR3 contains 15 residues. In DNA, the CDR3 is TGCAGCGCCTGGGACGGACAGACTAGCACAGATACGCAGTATTTT. Encoded protein: CSAWDGQTSTDTQYF.

The CDR3 loop is CASARQGSGQPQHF. The CDR3 bases are TGTGCCAGCGCCCGACAGGGGAGCGGGCAGCCCCAGCATTTT. The J gene is TRBJ1-5, the V gene TRBV27, with 8 bases identical to TRBD1. This CDR3 is built from 14 residues. J lost 7 bases, V lost 8 bases, and 10 bases had no gene match. Germline loops: CDR1 MNHEY, CDR2 SMNVEV (reference sequence).

The genes are TRBV29-1 and TRBJ2-5; D gene uncertain. Between the trimmed V and J ends, which lost 5 bases and 3 bases, there was a span of 19 bases. From germline, CDR1 is SQVTM and CDR2 ANQGSEA. The CDR3 contains 15 residues. The DNA of the CDR3 is TGCAGCGTTCCAGGACCGCCCGGGTACGAAGAGACCCAGTACTTC. As protein: CSVPGPPGYEETQYF.

CDR3: CASSKTDTRLFF. CDR3 coding DNA: TGTGCCAGCAGTAAGACAGACACGAGGCTGTTCTTC. This chain joins TRBV28 and TRBJ2-1, with a possible D match to TRBD1 (5 bases). Germline V gene data show CDR1 as MDHEN and CDR2 as SYDVKM. V was cut by 5 bases and J by 15 bases, with 17 bases left in between. The length of the CDR3 is 12 residues.

The chain links TRBV7-2 to TRBJ2-1; 11 bases align to TRBD2. J was trimmed by 10 bases and V by 3 bases; bases with no gene match: 5. Germline V CDR1 and CDR2: SGHTA, FQGNSA. This CDR3 region has 14 residues. The CDR3 region has the DNA TGTGCCAGCAGCTTTCCTTCTAGCGGGGGGGAGCAGTTCTTC. Translating it yields CASSFPSSGGEQFF.

This rearrangement joins TRBV7-9 to TRBJ2-5; TRBD2 aligns across 8 bases. The V and J ends lost 5 bases and 4 bases, in that order; junction bases with no gene match: 6. Germline loops: CDR1 SEHNR, CDR2 FQNEAQ (reference sequence). The CDR3 runs to 14 residues. The CDR3 sequence is CASSRRAGAETQYF. In nucleotides, the CDR3 is TGTGCCAGCAGCCGACGAGCGGGGGCAGAGACCCAGTACTTC.

The chain has TRBV6-2 or TRBV6-3 and TRBJ2-4; no definite D call. The CDR3 is 15 amino acids. Germline V gene sequence: CDR1 MNHEY, CDR2 SVGEGT. V lost 0 bases, J lost 3 bases, and 9 bases lay in between. CDR3 DNA: TGTGCCAGCAGTTACTCCAGGTTGGACAAAAACATTCAGTACTTC. Translating gives CASSYSRLDKNIQYF.

This clonotype turned up a few times. The chain recombines TRBV27 with TRBJ1-4; D uncertain. This CDR3 has 12 residues. Germline V gene lookup returns CDR1 MNHEY and CDR2 SMNVEV (reference sequence). V was cut by 2 bases and J by 11 bases, with 9 bases left in between. Here the CDR3 DNA reads TGTGCCAGCAGTTTACCCCCCGGGAAACTGTTTTTT. Translation gives CASSLPPGKLFF.

This clonotype was picked up many times. The J gene is TRBJ1-2, the V gene TRBV20-1; no clear D gene. CDR3 length: 14 residues. The V and J ends lost 3 bases and 2 bases respectively, with 13 bases between them. CDR1 is DFQATT and CDR2 is SNEGSKA in the germline V gene (reference sequence). Here the CDR3 DNA reads TGCAGTGCTAGGCCTGGACCTGACAACTATGGCTACACCTTC. It specifies CSARPGPDNYGYTF.

This clonotype appeared a few times. The chain recombines TRBV4-2 with TRBJ1-2; 9 nucleotides line up with TRBD1. With V trimmed by 0 bases and J by 7 bases, 6 bases remained unmatched. The CDR3 covers 15 residues. CDR1 LGHNA and CDR2 YNFKEQ come from the germline V gene. The CDR3 DNA reads TGTGCCAGCAGCCAAGATCTCGGACAGGGGTTTGGCTACACCTTC. Protein: CASSQDLGQGFGYTF.

In this sample, this clonotype turned up a few times. The rearrangement uses TRBV10-3 and TRBJ2-4; a weak D match, TRBD1 (6 bases). The J call is in doubt because the DNA end fits TRBJ2-7 better. CDR3 length equals 13 residues. The germline V gene has CDR1 ENHRY and CDR2 SYGVKD. CDR3 residues: CAIKDSPSHEQYF. Here the CDR3 DNA reads TGTGCCATCAAGGACAGTCCCAGTCACGAGCAGTACTTC.

This chain connects TRBV5-1 to TRBJ1-2, with D maybe TRBD1 (5 bases). This CDR3 region has 14 residues. V lost 1 base, J lost 7 bases, and 14 bases lay in between. The V gene's germline CDR1 is SGHRS and CDR2 YFSETQ. The CDR3 region is CASSLKGTGAGYTF. CDR3 coding DNA: TGCGCCAGCAGCTTGAAGGGGACGGGAGCTGGCTACACCTTC.

This clonotype was counted between two and nine times. A much larger clone differs by one base, so this may be a read error. CDR3 in amino acids: CASSRRADYNEQYF. The CDR3 DNA sequence: TGCGCCAGCAGCCGGCGGGCGGATTACAATGAGCAGTACTTC. The V and J genes are TRBV5-1 and TRBJ2-5; the D gene is possibly TRBD2 (5 bases). CDR1 and CDR2 (germline): SGHRS, YFSETQ. The V end lost 4 bases, the J end lost 11 bases, and 21 bases lay between the germline ends. The CDR3 contains 14 residues.